This section outlines one T cell receptor (beta chain) sequence together with its context. Which antigen it targets is not known. The sample holds no much larger clone one base away, and base qualities are not on file. This sample is drawn from a study of T cell changes during pregnancy in multiple sclerosis (dated by TCRdb to the late 2010s). As for the study more broadly: The study examined how the T cell repertoire changed over the course of pregnancy in women with multiple sclerosis.

Including the terminal cysteine and phenylalanine, the CDR3 comprises 18 residues. Just the 54-base CDR3 DNA is kept, in frame starting at base 1. Germline trimming: 6 bases from V, 12 bases from J; junction bases outside gene matches: 23. The germline V gene (reference sequence) supplies CDR1 MNHEY and CDR2 SMNVEV. Preparation of the library involved the immunoSEQ multiplex PCR assay. TCRdb stores this immuneACCESS table with in-frame sequences only. Part of the clones is absent; in the studies checked, under half of the shortfall reflects unresolved V genes, and no reason is known for the rest. This sample holds 15,000 to 20,000 clones; nearly 96% were observed only once. Roughly 1% of the sample belongs to the ten largest clones.

This chain is built from TRBV27 and TRBJ2-6; 7 bases in between match TRBD1. The source was peripheral blood, collected in the third trimester of pregnancy. The TCR originated in a female donor with multiple sclerosis, enrolled in a pregnancy study. The sequence in DNA is TGTGCCAGCAGCCAACCGGGACAGTTTACCTCTGGTCGGGGCGTCCTGACTTTC. Its translation reads: CASSQPGQFTSGRGVLTF.